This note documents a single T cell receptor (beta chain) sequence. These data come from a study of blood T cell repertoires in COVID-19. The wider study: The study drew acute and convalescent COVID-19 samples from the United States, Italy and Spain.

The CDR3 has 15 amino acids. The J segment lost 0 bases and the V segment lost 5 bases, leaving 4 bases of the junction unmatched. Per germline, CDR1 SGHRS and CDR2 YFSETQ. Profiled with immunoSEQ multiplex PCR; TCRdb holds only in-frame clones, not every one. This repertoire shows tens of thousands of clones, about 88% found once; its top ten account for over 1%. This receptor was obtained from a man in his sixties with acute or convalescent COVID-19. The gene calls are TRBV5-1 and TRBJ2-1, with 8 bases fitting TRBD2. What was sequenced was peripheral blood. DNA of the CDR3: TGCGCCAGCAGTGAGCGGGGGATCTCCTACAATGAGCAGTTCTTC. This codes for CASSERGISYNEQFF.